This passage covers 27 T cell receptor beta chains from one sample sequenced in a study of blood T cell repertoires in COVID-19. Sequenced by immunoSEQ multiplex PCR; TCRdb stores in-frame clones only, minus some. Of under 200,000 clones listed, approximately 90% were seen once; the top ten hold around 6.5%. Sample: peripheral blood. These receptors were obtained from a woman older than 75 in a cohort sampled during active or convalescent COVID-19.

The rearrangement uses TRBV7-9 and TRBJ2-2; 7 positions match TRBD1. The junction had 3 bases not matched to a gene; V was cut back by 2 bases and J by 3 bases. The germline V gene has CDR1 SEHNR and CDR2 FQNEAQ (reference sequence). The CDR3 consists of 15 residues. The CDR3 region has the DNA TGTGCCAGCAGCTTACGACAGGGAGACACCGGGGAGCTGTTTTTT. Encoded protein: CASSLRQGDTGELFF. Looking up the rest from reference TRBV7-9 and TRBJ2-2 gives the full variable domain: DTGVSQNPRHKITKRGQNVTFRCDPISEHNRLYWYRQTLGQGPEFLTYFQNEAQLEKSRLLSDRFSAERPKGSFSTLEIQRTEQGDSAMYLCASSLRQGDTGELFFGEGSRLTVL.

This clone was found once. The rearrangement links TRBV7-8 to TRBJ2-7; 7 bases align to TRBD2. CDR3 length equals 14 residues. Germline CDR1 SGHVS, CDR2 FQNEAQ. The V gene end was trimmed by 5 bases and the J gene end by 4 bases; junction bases not matched to a gene: 8. CDR3 protein: CASSGGRGEYEQYV. The DNA for the CDR3 is TGTGCCAGCAGCGGAGGGAGGGGAGAATACGAGCAGTACGTC.

This chain links TRBV6-2 or TRBV6-3 with TRBJ2-1, with TRBD2 identical over 10 bases. Germline assignment: CDR1 MNHEY and CDR2 SVGEGT. Unmatched junction bases numbered 15, after V lost 2 bases and J lost 5 bases. The length of the CDR3 is 19 residues. In nucleotides, the CDR3 is TGTGCCAGCAGTTACGGTTTTCGGCTAGCGGGAGTGTCAGACAATGAGCAGTTCTTC. The encoded protein is CASSYGFRLAGVSDNEQFF.

The CDR3 here is CARFLRVRGTDTQYF. As DNA, the CDR3 is TGTGCCAGATTTCTCAGGGTCCGCGGCACAGATACGCAGTATTTT. The chain couples TRBV19 to TRBJ2-3, with D possibly TRBD1 on 5 matching bases. The CDR3 extends over 15 amino acids. Trimming pared 9 bases from V and 1 base from J, leaving 17 bases between. Germline CDR1 reads LNHDA; CDR2 reads SQIVND (reference sequence).

This clone was recorded a few times. The chain carries TRBV28 and TRBJ1-1; no definite D call. Trimming took off 2 bases at V and 0 bases at J, with 10 bases between the two ends. Per the germline V gene, CDR1 is MDHEN and CDR2 is SYDVKM. The CDR3 runs 15 residues. The CDR3 sequence: CASSLDGGVNTEAFF. CDR3 sequence (DNA): TGTGCCAGCAGTTTAGATGGCGGCGTGAACACTGAAGCTTTCTTT.

Points on this clone: The sample holds other DNA sequences that translate to the same CDR3. The V call is TRBV5-1, the J call TRBJ1-1, with 9 bases matching TRBD1. V shed 1 base, J shed 1 base, and the junction held 2 bases outside the gene matches. Germline V gene data show CDR1 as SGHRS and CDR2 as YFSETQ. This CDR3 has 15 amino acids. The CDR3, as DNA: TGCGCCAGCAGCTTGTCGACAGGGGGGAACACTGAAGCTTTCTTT. Its protein product is CASSLSTGGNTEAFF.

CDR3 loop: CASRRDQGNSPLHF. The CDR3 DNA reads TGTGCCAGCAGGCGGGATCAAGGGAATTCACCCCTCCACTTT. The rearrangement uses TRBV2 and TRBJ1-6; D remains unclear. This CDR3 is built from 14 residues. Germline V gives CDR1 SNHLY, CDR2 FYNNEI. V was trimmed by 6 bases and J by 7 bases, leaving 13 bases between them.

The chain uses TRBV5-4 and TRBJ1-6; TRBD1 is a possible D gene (6 bases). V lost 3 bases to trimming and J lost 7 bases, with 14 bases between them. CDR1 and CDR2 from the germline V gene are SGHNT and YYREEE (reference sequence). The CDR3 has 15 amino acids. CDR3 residues: CASSSTGMGNSPLHF. The CDR3 region has the DNA TGTGCCAGCAGCTCTACAGGGATGGGGAATTCACCCCTCCACTTT.

J is TRBJ2-5 and V is TRBV5-1, with 13 bases fitting TRBD2. Trimming at V came to 2 bases and at J to 4 bases, leaving 2 bases not matched to a gene. The V gene's germline CDR1 is SGHRS and CDR2 YFSETQ. The CDR3 consists of 15 residues. The CDR3 reads CASSFTSGRGETQYF. The CDR3 DNA is TGCGCCAGCAGCTTCACTAGCGGGAGGGGAGAGACCCAGTACTTC.

The chain is built from TRBV19 and TRBJ1-4, with D perhaps TRBD1 (5 bases). Trimming removed 5 bases from V and 7 bases from J, with 14 bases in between. CDR3 size: 14 residues. The germline V gene has CDR1 LNHDA and CDR2 SQIVND (reference sequence). CDR3 bases: TGTGCCAGTAGTCCGTGGGGGAGGGGTGAAAAACTGTTTTTT. This gives the protein CASSPWGRGEKLFF.

This clone showed up many times. The V gene is TRBV4-1, the J gene TRBJ1-4, with D uncertain. Germline values: CDR1 MGHRA, CDR2 YSYEKL. V was cut by 6 bases and J by 7 bases, with 9 bases left in between. This CDR3 has 12 residues. The CDR3, as DNA: TGCGCCAGCAGGGGAGGTTCTGAAAAACTGTTTTTT. Translation: CASRGGSEKLFF.

This rearrangement joins TRBV27 to TRBJ1-4; 7 bases match TRBD1. Germline values: CDR1 MNHEY, CDR2 SMNVEV (reference sequence). With 7 bases clipped from V and 8 bases from J, the junction kept 4 bases outside the gene matches. The CDR3 loop spans 12 amino acids. The CDR3 spells CASTARGEKLFF. The CDR3 nucleotides read TGTGCCAGCACAGCCAGGGGGGAAAAACTGTTTTTT.

CDR3: CASSLVQGNEKLFF. In DNA, the CDR3 is TGTGCCAGCAGTTTGGTACAGGGGAATGAAAAACTGTTTTTT. The gene calls are TRBV28 and TRBJ1-4; TRBD1 matches 7 bases. CDR3 length: 14 amino acids. Germline values: CDR1 MDHEN, CDR2 SYDVKM. With 3 bases clipped from V and 5 bases from J, the junction kept 3 bases outside the gene matches.

This sequence joins TRBV12-3 or TRBV12-4 and TRBJ2-2; the D is unclear. The CDR3 covers 13 residues. V gave up 8 bases and J gave up 5 bases, with 12 bases separating them. The CDR3 DNA follows: TGTGCCAGCGGCTCCTTTGTGACCGGGGAGCTGTTTTTT. Encoded protein: CASGSFVTGELFF.

The chain employs TRBV4-2 and TRBJ1-6; TRBD1 is a possible D gene (6 bases). This CDR3 spans 18 amino acids. The V gene's germline CDR1 is LGHNA and CDR2 YNFKEQ. V lost 1 base, J lost 4 bases, and 17 bases lay in between. The CDR3: CASSQVGEWTAYNSPLHF. The CDR3 coding sequence is TGTGCCAGCAGCCAAGTTGGCGAATGGACAGCGTATAATTCACCCCTCCACTTT.

The genes are TRBV25-1 and TRBJ1-2; 11 nucleotides match TRBD1. V lost 6 bases, J lost 4 bases, and 4 bases stayed unmatched. Germline CDR1 and CDR2: MGHDK and SYGVNS. CDR3 length: 14 residues. In nucleotides, the CDR3 is TGTGCCAGCAGAGGGACAGGGGGTACCTATGGCTACACCTTC. Its translation is CASRGTGGTYGYTF.

The chain couples TRBV7-8 to TRBJ2-1, with TRBD2 matching 10 bases. The CDR3 loop spans 17 amino acids. V lost 3 bases to trimming and J lost 4 bases; unmatched junction nucleotides: 9. Germline-derived CDR1 and CDR2 are SGHVS and FQNEAQ. The CDR3 region is CASSFRSGGATYNEQFF. CDR3 DNA sequence: TGTGCCAGCAGCTTCCGGAGCGGGGGGGCTACGTACAATGAGCAGTTCTTC.

The gene calls are TRBV21-1 and TRBJ2-7; TRBD1 reflects the table's D call only, with no check against the DNA. TRBV21-1 is tagged as a pseudogene. The CDR3 is 16 amino acids. The CDR3 nucleotides are TGTGCCAGCAGCAAAGAAACCCCGGACAGGAGCTACGAGCAGTACTTC. It is translated as CASSKETPDRSYEQYF.

In nucleotides, the CDR3 is TGTGCCAGCAGTTTGGGACAGGGTGTGGAATCGCCCCAGCATTTT. Its protein is CASSLGQGVESPQHF. V gene TRBV6-5 combines with J gene TRBJ1-5; 9 nucleotides match TRBD1. J gave up 9 bases and V 4 bases, and 10 bases lay outside the gene matches. The germline CDR1 and CDR2 sequences are MNHEY and SVGAGI. This CDR3 has 15 amino acids.

The V call is TRBV11-2, the J call TRBJ2-7, with D possibly TRBD2 on 6 matching bases. This CDR3 spans 12 amino acids. Germline CDR1 is SGHAT and CDR2 is FQNNGV. V shed 3 bases and J shed 7 bases, with 10 bases lying between them. This CDR3 reads CASSFLGGEQYV. CDR3 in DNA: TGTGCCAGCAGCTTTTTAGGAGGGGAGCAGTACGTC.

This chain links TRBV5-5 with TRBJ1-6; no reliable D call. This CDR3 has 16 residues. Germline CDR1 SGHKS, CDR2 YYEKEE (reference sequence). Trimming left V 0 bases short and J 11 bases short, with 18 bases between. DNA of the CDR3: TGTGCCAGCAGCTTGGCCCGGGGAACAGCGGTTGCACCCCTCCACTTT. This encodes CASSLARGTAVAPLHF. Filled out from reference TRBV5-5 and TRBJ1-6, the complete variable domain reads DAGVTQSPTHLIKTRGQQVTLRCSPISGHKSVSWYQQVLGQGPQFIFQYYEKEERGRGNFPDRFSARQFPNYSSELNVNALLLGDSALYLCASSLARGTAVAPLHFGNGTRLTVT.

For this clone: No conserved phenylalanine or tryptophan is present at the end of the CDR3, so a read error is the likely explanation. Because the CDR3's place on the DNA is in doubt, the DNA is left out and the CDR3 is given as listed by TCRdb. This chain connects TRBV7-9 to TRBJ2-7; the listed D gene, TRBD2, was not tested against the DNA. The germline CDR1 and CDR2 sequences are SEHNR and FQNEAQ (reference sequence). The CDR3 has 12 residues if both end residues are counted. CDR3 sequence: CASSLVPDSIFI.

V is TRBV12-2 and J is TRBJ2-3; the listed D gene, TRBD2, was not tested against the DNA. TRBV12-2 is assigned pseudogene status. This CDR3 contains 19 residues. CDR3 bases: TGTGCAAGTCGCTTAGCGATCCACCTAGCGGGGGGGGGCACAGATACGCAGTATTTT. Protein product: CASRLAIHLAGGGTDTQYF.

The rearrangement uses TRBV4-1 and TRBJ2-7; 8 nucleotides agree with TRBD1. The germline V gene encodes CDR1 MGHRA and CDR2 YSYEKL. With 3 bases clipped from V and 0 bases from J, the junction kept 7 bases outside the gene matches. The CDR3 sequence is 16 residues long. The CDR3 reads CASSHGGQASSYEQYF. Written as DNA, the CDR3 is TGCGCCAGCAGCCACGGGGGACAGGCCAGCTCCTACGAGCAGTACTTC.

This chain connects TRBV30 to TRBJ1-4; 7 nucleotides align to TRBD1. The CDR3 sequence is 14 residues long. J gave up 5 bases and V 2 bases, and 5 bases lay outside the gene matches. The germline V gene has CDR1 GTSNPN and CDR2 SVGIG (reference sequence). CDR3 nucleotide sequence: TGTGCCTGGAGTACGGGACAGTCAAATGAAAAACTGTTTTTT. It yields the protein CAWSTGQSNEKLFF.

Here the CDR3 reads CASTQTGGGYNEQFF. CDR3 coding DNA: TGCGCCAGCACCCAGACAGGGGGAGGCTACAATGAGCAGTTCTTC. The chain carries TRBV5-1 and TRBJ2-1, with 9 bases fitting TRBD1. Trimming cost V 6 bases and J 3 bases; bases outside gene matches: 7. CDR1 and CDR2 (germline): SGHRS, YFSETQ. This CDR3 contains 15 residues.

This clone showed up just once. V and J are TRBV6-5 and TRBJ1-1; D possibly corresponds to TRBD1 (6 bases). Trimming cost V 9 bases and J 2 bases, with 16 bases left between them. The CDR3 has 14 amino acids. Germline values: CDR1 MNHEY, CDR2 SVGAGI. The CDR3 DNA reads as TGTGCCAGACTAGAAGACAGGTCCAACACTGAAGCTTTCTTT. Its translation: CARLEDRSNTEAFF.